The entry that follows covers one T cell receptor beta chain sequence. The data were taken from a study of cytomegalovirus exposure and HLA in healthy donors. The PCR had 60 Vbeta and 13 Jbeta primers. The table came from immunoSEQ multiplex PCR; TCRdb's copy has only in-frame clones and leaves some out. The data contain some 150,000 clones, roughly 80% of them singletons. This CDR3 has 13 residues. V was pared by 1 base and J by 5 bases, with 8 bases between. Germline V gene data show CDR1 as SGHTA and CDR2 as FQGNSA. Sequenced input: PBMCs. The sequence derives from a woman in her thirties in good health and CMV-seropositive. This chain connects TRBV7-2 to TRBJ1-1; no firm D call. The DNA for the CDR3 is TGTGCCAGCAGCTTAGAGGCGAGGACTGAAGCTTTCTTT. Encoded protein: CASSLEARTEAFF.